This is a list of T cell receptor beta chains from one sample in a study of T cell responses to AZD1222 COVID-19 vaccine. Method: immunoSEQ multiplex PCR; TCRdb's copy keeps in-frame clones and lacks some. Here the sample spans roughly 150,000 clones, 91% being singletons. Here the sequenced sample was peripheral blood, taken 28 days after the second AZD1222 dose. These receptor sequences come from an adult who received the AZD1222 COVID-19 vaccine. CDR3s include the opening cysteine and the closing phenylalanine or tryptophan. D genes are given only for firm matches. Part of the rows lack a size; the others show once, few, many or a class for expanded clones.

V gene	J gene	clone size	D gene	CDR3 protein	CDR3 DNA
TRBV5-1	TRBJ1-3	-	TRBD1	CASSGQGFGNTIYF	TGCGCCAGCAGCGGACAGGGGTTTGGAAACACCATATATTTT
TRBV28	TRBJ1-1	-	-	CASSPPGSRRVEAFF	TGTGCCAGCAGTCCCCCGGGATCCCGGAGGGTTGAAGCTTTCTTT
TRBV4-3	TRBJ2-3	-	-	CASSQDIRTSLTDTQYF	TGCGCCAGCAGCCAAGATATAAGAACATCTCTCACAGATACGCAGTATTTT
TRBV19	TRBJ1-2	-	TRBD1	CASSIGARGPYGYTF	TGTGCCAGTAGTATAGGGGCCAGGGGGCCCTATGGCTACACCTTC
TRBV11-2	TRBJ2-1	once	TRBD1	CASSLGRGQGSYNEQFF	TGTGCCAGCAGCTTAGGCCGGGGACAGGGGTCCTACAATGAGCAGTTCTTC
TRBV7-2	TRBJ2-4	-	-	CASSFDGLAVNIQYF	TGTGCCAGCAGCTTCGATGGTCTAGCAGTAAACATTCAGTACTTC
TRBV10-3	TRBJ1-5	few	-	CAISELDQPQHF	TGTGCCATCAGTGAGTTGGATCAGCCCCAGCATTTT
TRBV7-9	TRBJ1-2	-	-	CASSLWLANYGYTF	TGTGCCAGCAGCTTATGGTTGGCAAACTATGGCTACACCTTC
TRBV2	TRBJ2-1	-	-	CASSGNTRSSYNEQFF	TGTGCCAGCAGTGGAAATACAAGGAGCTCCTACAATGAGCAGTTCTTC
TRBV3-1/TRBV3-2	TRBJ1-3	few	TRBD1	CASRSTGHSGNTIYF	TGTGCCAGCAGGTCGACAGGGCACTCTGGAAACACCATATATTTT
TRBV19	TRBJ2-7	-	TRBD2	CASSRQGGTNEQYF	TGTGCCAGTAGTAGGCAGGGAGGGACCAACGAGCAGTACTTC
TRBV11-3	TRBJ2-7	-	TRBD1	CASSPQGSSYEQYF	TGTGCCAGCAGCCCACAGGGGAGCTCCTACGAGCAGTACTTC
TRBV7-8	TRBJ1-5	-	-	CASSLHGDQPQHF	TGTGCCAGCAGCTTACACGGTGATCAGCCCCAGCATTTT
TRBV9	TRBJ1-6	-	-	CASSTRTDYNSPLHF	TGTGCCAGCAGCACGCGGACAGACTATAATTCACCCCTCCACTTT
TRBV11-2	TRBJ2-7	once	-	CASSLDRGMGLYEQYF	TGTGCCAGCAGCTTAGATAGGGGTATGGGCCTTTACGAGCAGTACTTC
TRBV11-1	TRBJ2-5	-	-	CASSLERETQYF	TGTGCCAGCAGCTTAGAGAGGGAGACCCAGTACTTC
TRBV27	TRBJ2-3	-	TRBD1	CASSSFRDRVADTQYF	TGTGCCAGCAGTTCATTCCGGGACAGGGTCGCAGATACGCAGTATTTT
TRBV5-1	TRBJ2-7	-	-	CASSLNSGGASYEQYF	TGCGCCAGCAGCTTGAACTCGGGCGGGGCCTCCTACGAGCAGTACTTC
TRBV5-1	TRBJ2-1	-	-	CASSPTWDVQFF	TGCGCCAGCAGCCCGACGTGGGACGTGCAGTTCTTC
TRBV2	TRBJ2-1	-	-	CASNRQESSYNEQFF	TGTGCCAGCAACCGTCAAGAGAGCTCCTACAATGAGCAGTTCTTC
TRBV24-1	TRBJ2-1	-	TRBD2	CATSDPGGSTPSYNEQFF	TGTGCCACCAGTGATCCAGGCGGGAGCACCCCATCCTACAATGAGCAGTTCTTC
TRBV7-8	TRBJ1-6	-	TRBD1	CASSTSGTGISPLHF	TGTGCCAGCAGCACAAGCGGGACAGGGATTTCACCCCTCCACTTT
TRBV7-9	TRBJ1-3	-	-	CASSFWGAGNTIYF	TGTGCCAGCAGCTTCTGGGGCGCTGGAAACACCATATATTTT
TRBV5-4	TRBJ2-1	-	-	CASSLGTRVVNEQFF	TGTGCCAGCAGCTTGGGCACTAGGGTCGTCAATGAGCAGTTCTTC
TRBV7-9	TRBJ2-7	-	-	CASSLGGREYEQYF	TGTGCCAGCAGCTTAGGAGGCAGGGAGTACGAGCAGTACTTC
TRBV7-2	TRBJ1-2	-	-	CASSLARQANYGYTF	TGTGCCAGCAGCTTAGCAAGACAGGCGAACTATGGCTACACCTTC
TRBV27	TRBJ2-7	-	-	CASSRRDPHEQYF	TGTGCCAGCAGTCGGAGGGACCCCCACGAGCAGTACTTC
TRBV4-1	TRBJ2-5	-	-	CASSQVRAFQETQYF	TGCGCCAGCAGCCAAGTTCGGGCTTTTCAAGAGACCCAGTACTTC
TRBV19	TRBJ1-1	-	-	CASGRGAGAFF	TGTGCCAGCGGAAGGGGGGCCGGGGCTTTCTTT
TRBV5-5	TRBJ2-7	-	-	CASSLGIGEQYF	TGTGCCAGCAGCTTGGGTATAGGCGAGCAGTACTTC
TRBV5-1	TRBJ1-6	-	-	CASSLGAGVNSPLHF	TGCGCCAGCAGCTTGGGGGCAGGGGTTAATTCACCCCTCCACTTT
TRBV11-2	TRBJ1-2	-	-	CASSLERDYGYTF	TGTGCCAGCAGCTTAGAACGGGACTATGGCTACACCTTC
TRBV2	TRBJ1-2	-	-	CASSVPGSYGYTF	TGTGCCAGCAGTGTACCAGGGTCCTATGGCTACACCTTC
TRBV15	TRBJ1-1	once	TRBD1	CATIQGARNTEAFF	TGTGCCACCATCCAGGGGGCAAGGAACACTGAAGCTTTCTTT
TRBV6-5	TRBJ2-7	-	-	CASSYSEGSSYEQYF	TGTGCCAGCAGTTACTCGGAGGGGAGCTCCTACGAGCAGTACTTC
TRBV25-1	TRBJ2-5	-	-	CASSVAPRAPKETQYF	TGTGCCAGCAGTGTTGCACCTCGGGCACCAAAAGAGACCCAGTACTTC
TRBV6-5	TRBJ2-5	-	TRBD2	CASTTTSGPETQYF	TGTGCCAGCACAACGACTAGCGGGCCGGAGACCCAGTACTTC
TRBV6-5	TRBJ2-1	-	-	CASSLLAGKGNEQFF	TGTGCCAGCAGTCTCCTGGCGGGAAAGGGTAATGAGCAGTTCTTC
TRBV19	TRBJ2-1	-	TRBD2	CASSRSGGLSYNEQFF	TGTGCCAGTAGCCGAAGCGGGGGCCTCAGTTACAATGAGCAGTTCTTC
TRBV9	TRBJ1-1	-	-	CASSVAWTPNTEAFF	TGTGCCAGCAGCGTAGCTTGGACACCGAACACTGAAGCTTTCTTT
TRBV5-1	TRBJ2-6	-	TRBD2	CASSSSPGLAGEGGANVLTF	TGCGCCAGCAGCTCCTCTCCGGGACTAGCGGGAGAAGGTGGGGCCAACGTCCTGACTTTC
TRBV7-9	TRBJ1-5	-	TRBD1	CASKPQRTGESNQPQHF	TGTGCCAGCAAACCGCAAAGGACAGGGGAAAGCAATCAGCCCCAGCATTTT